This T cell receptor beta chain was identified during a study of blood T cell repertoires in COVID-19. Background on the study: There were acute and convalescent COVID-19 samples, and they came from the United States, Italy and Spain.

With 5 bases removed from V and 3 bases from J, the gap between germline ends came to 15 bases. The CDR3 sequence is 15 residues long. Germline CDR1 is WNHNN and CDR2 is SYGVQD (reference sequence). In the authors' workflow: Reference gene primers were amplified, and this amplification served to estimate nucleated cell counts. Profiling relied on immunoSEQ multiplex PCR, and the TCRdb table lists in-frame clones only, not all of them. V, J and clone size reflect that table, while D and trimming were determined from the DNA. The data hold about 300,000 clones, with approximately 90% observed a single time. It was during active infection that Seattle patients were enrolled and then longitudinally followed.

The sequencing sample was made of peripheral blood. The source of this sequence is a woman in her thirties with COVID-19, enrolled during active disease. This rearrangement joins TRBV10-1 to TRBJ2-3; perhaps TRBD2 as D (6 bases). Written as DNA, the CDR3 is TGCGCCAGCAGTTACCGACTAGAGAAAACAGATACGCAGTATTTT. This codes for CASSYRLEKTDTQYF.